The rows below give T cell receptor beta chains drawn from one sample of a study of T cell responses to AZD1222 COVID-19 vaccine. Data came from immunoSEQ multiplex PCR; TCRdb stores just in-frame clones and leaves some out. The sample records about 130,000 clones, over 85% being singletons. Sequenced here: peripheral blood, sampled 28 days after the second AZD1222 dose. The origin of the receptors is an adult who received the AZD1222 COVID-19 vaccine. CDR3s leave out the opening cysteine and the closing phenylalanine or tryptophan. The order of the fields is J gene, V gene, CDR3 protein.

TRBJ1-5 | TRBV28 | ASSYRGTVGYQPQH
TRBJ2-1 | TRBV3-1/TRBV3-2 | ASSHRTSGVAGGEQF
TRBJ2-2 | TRBV9 | ASRKLAGETGELF
TRBJ1-6 | TRBV11-3 | ASSLDPANSPLH
TRBJ1-2 | TRBV29-1 | SYGEGNYGYT
TRBJ1-2 | TRBV14 | ASSQGTPWDGYT
TRBJ2-2 | TRBV25-1 | ASSEYDRGNTGELF
TRBJ2-7 | TRBV7-2 | ASSPRGTEQY
TRBJ1-2 | TRBV4-2 | ASSQDPRQANIYGYT
TRBJ1-1 | TRBV18 | ASSIDRAGTEAF
TRBJ2-3 | TRBV27 | ATYIAGTDTQY
TRBJ2-1 | TRBV30 | AWGEAADEQF
TRBJ1-5 | TRBV5-1 | ASSIDSPNQPQH
TRBJ2-7 | TRBV25-1 | ASSGSYEQY
TRBJ2-3 | TRBV29-1 | SVQGAPGTDTQY
TRBJ1-3 | TRBV5-1 | ASSLGFSGNTIY
TRBJ2-7 | TRBV28 | ASSPGTASFPSHEQY
TRBJ2-1 | TRBV4-2 | ASSQEGEQF
TRBJ1-5 | TRBV27 | ASSFTSQPQH
TRBJ1-2 | TRBV6-6 | AGGTANYGYT
TRBJ2-1 | TRBV7-3 | ASSLTNEQF
TRBJ2-2 | TRBV5-1 | ASSFRRDNTGELF